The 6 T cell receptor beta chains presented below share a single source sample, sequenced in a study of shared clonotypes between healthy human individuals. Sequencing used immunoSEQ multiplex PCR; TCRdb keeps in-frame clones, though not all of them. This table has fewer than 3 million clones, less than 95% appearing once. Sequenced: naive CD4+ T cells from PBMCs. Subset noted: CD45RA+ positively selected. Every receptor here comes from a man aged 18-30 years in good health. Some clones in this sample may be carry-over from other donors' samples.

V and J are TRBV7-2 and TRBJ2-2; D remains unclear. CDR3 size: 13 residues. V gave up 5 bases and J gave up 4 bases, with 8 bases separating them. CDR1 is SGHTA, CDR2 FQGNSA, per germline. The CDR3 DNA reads TGTGCCAGCAGCGTTCCTCTCACCGGGGAGCTGTTTTTT. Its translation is CASSVPLTGELFF.

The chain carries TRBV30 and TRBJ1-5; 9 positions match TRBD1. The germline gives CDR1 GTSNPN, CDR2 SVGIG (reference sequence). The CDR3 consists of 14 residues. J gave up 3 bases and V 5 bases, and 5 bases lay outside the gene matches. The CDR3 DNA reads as TGTGCCTGGGATCGGACAGGGGACAATCAGCCCCAGCATTTT. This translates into CAWDRTGDNQPQHF.

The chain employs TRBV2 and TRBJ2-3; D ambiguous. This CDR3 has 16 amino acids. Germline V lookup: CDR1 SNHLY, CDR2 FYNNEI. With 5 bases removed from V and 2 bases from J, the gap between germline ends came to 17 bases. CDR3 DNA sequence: TGTGCCAGCAGTCCGGAGCTTTTGGGCGTCACAGATACGCAGTATTTT. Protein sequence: CASSPELLGVTDTQYF.

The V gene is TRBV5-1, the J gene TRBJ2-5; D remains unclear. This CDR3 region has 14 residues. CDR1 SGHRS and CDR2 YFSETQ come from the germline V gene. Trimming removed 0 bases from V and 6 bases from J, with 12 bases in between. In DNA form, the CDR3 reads TGCGCCAGCAGCTTGGCTGAGTTTGTACAGACCCAGTACTTC. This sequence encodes CASSLAEFVQTQYF.

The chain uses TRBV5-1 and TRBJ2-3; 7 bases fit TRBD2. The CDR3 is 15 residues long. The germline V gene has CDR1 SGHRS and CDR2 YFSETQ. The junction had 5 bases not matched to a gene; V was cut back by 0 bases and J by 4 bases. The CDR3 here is CASSLVGLGSDTQYF. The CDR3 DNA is TGCGCCAGCAGCTTGGTAGGACTAGGATCAGATACGCAGTATTTT.

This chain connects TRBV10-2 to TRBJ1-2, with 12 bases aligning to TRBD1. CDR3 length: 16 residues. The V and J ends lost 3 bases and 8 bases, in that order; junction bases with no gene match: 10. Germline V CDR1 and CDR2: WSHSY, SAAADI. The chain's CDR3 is CASSDPGTGGPWGYTF. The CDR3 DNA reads TGCGCCAGCAGTGACCCCGGGACAGGGGGCCCATGGGGCTACACCTTC.